The 14 T cell receptor beta chains presented below share a single source sample, sequenced in a study of blood T cell repertoires in COVID-19. Sequencing used immunoSEQ multiplex PCR; TCRdb keeps in-frame clones, though not all of them. Seen here are 60,000 to 85,000 clones, 80% to 90% observed once, and the top ten hold roughly 4.5%. The sequenced sample was peripheral blood. The origin of the receptors is a woman in her forties or fifties with active COVID-19.

This clone was detected only once. The chain joins TRBV28 to TRBJ2-7; 8 nucleotides align to TRBD2. Germline V gives CDR1 MDHEN, CDR2 SYDVKM. Trimming took 5 bases from V and 4 from J; bases not matched to a gene: 16. The CDR3 covers 17 residues. The CDR3, as DNA: TGTGCCAGCAGTCTAACCCCGAGGACTAGCAGACGATACGAGCAGTACTTC. Translation gives CASSLTPRTSRRYEQYF.

CDR3 loop: CASSFTGGEQYF. DNA for the CDR3: TGTGCCAGCAGCTTCACAGGGGGCGAGCAGTACTTC. J is TRBJ2-7 and V is TRBV5-6; 8 bases map to TRBD1. J lost 6 bases, V lost 2 bases, and 1 base had no gene match. The germline CDR1 and CDR2 sequences are SGHDT and YYEEEE. This CDR3 has 12 amino acids.

The chain has TRBV5-6 and TRBJ1-2; the D gene is possibly TRBD1 (5 bases). V dropped 2 bases and J dropped 4 bases, with 12 bases sitting between them. This CDR3 comprises 14 residues. CDR1 and CDR2 (germline): SGHDT, YYEEEE. The CDR3 region is CASSLKGASYGYTF. The CDR3 DNA follows: TGTGCCAGCAGCTTAAAAGGGGCCAGCTATGGCTACACCTTC.

The chain couples TRBV5-1 to TRBJ1-3; D is perhaps TRBD1 (5 bases). Trimming cost V 7 bases and J 4 bases, with 15 bases left between them. Germline CDR1 reads SGHRS; CDR2 reads YFSETQ. The CDR3 spans 14 residues. The CDR3 is CASALGADGNTIYF. The CDR3 DNA sequence: TGCGCCAGCGCCCTAGGGGCTGACGGAAACACCATATATTTT. The complete variable domain, with remaining parts taken from reference TRBV5-1 and TRBJ1-3, reads KAGVTQTPRYLIKTRGQQVTLSCSPISGHRSVSWYQQTPGQGLQFLFEYFSETQRNKGNFPGRFSGRQFSNSRSEMNVSTLELGDSALYLCASALGADGNTIYFGEGSWLTVV.

The gene calls are TRBV20-1 and TRBJ2-3; the D gene is possibly TRBD2 (6 bases). This CDR3 has 14 amino acids. Trimming removed 3 bases from V and 4 bases from J, with 14 bases in between. Germline V lookup: CDR1 DFQATT, CDR2 SNEGSKA (reference sequence). CDR3 residues: CSASRLAQADTQYF. The CDR3 region has the DNA TGCAGTGCTAGTCGGCTAGCGCAAGCAGATACGCAGTATTTT.

This chain joins TRBV6-1 and TRBJ2-1; D possibly corresponds to TRBD1 (6 bases). The V gene's germline CDR1 is MNHNS and CDR2 SASEGT. The CDR3 sequence is 12 residues long. V was cut by 2 bases and J by 10 bases, with 9 bases left in between. This CDR3 reads CASSETGHEQFF. The CDR3 nucleotides read TGTGCCAGCAGTGAAACGGGACACGAGCAGTTCTTC.

This clone was seen a single time. This chain links TRBV10-3 with TRBJ2-7, with TRBD2 identical over 14 bases. V lost 7 bases to trimming and J lost 4 bases; unmatched junction nucleotides: 3. The CDR3 has 14 residues. Germline V gene sequence: CDR1 ENHRY, CDR2 SYGVKD. The CDR3 is CAIKGLAGGYEQYF. The CDR3 bases are TGTGCCATCAAAGGACTAGCGGGAGGTTACGAGCAGTACTTC.

The chain joins TRBV9 to TRBJ2-1; possible D gene TRBD2, 7 bases. This CDR3 region has 16 residues. V was clipped by 4 bases and J by 7 bases, with 21 bases between them. Germline loops: CDR1 SGDLS, CDR2 YYNGEE. As DNA, the CDR3 is TGTGCCAGCAGCCCCTTGACTAGGGGGGGGACTAATGAGCAGTTCTTC. Residues: CASSPLTRGGTNEQFF.

This chain joins TRBV27 and TRBJ2-7; 7 bases agree with TRBD1. The CDR3 has 17 residues. In germline, CDR1 is MNHEY, CDR2 SMNVEV (reference sequence). Germline trimming cut 5 bases from V and 0 bases from J; bases unmatched to any gene: 13. The CDR3: CASSPNLDRPSSYEQYF. CDR3 in DNA: TGTGCCAGCAGTCCCAATCTGGACAGGCCCAGCTCCTACGAGCAGTACTTC.

The chain employs TRBV7-9 and TRBJ1-5; D possibly corresponds to TRBD1 (6 bases). V lost 5 bases, J lost 3 bases, and 8 bases lay in between. CDR1 is SEHNR, CDR2 FQNEAQ, per germline (reference sequence). The CDR3 extends over 13 amino acids. For the CDR3, the DNA is TGTGCCAGCAGCAACAGGGTCAATCAGCCCCAGCATTTT. It encodes CASSNRVNQPQHF.

The table lists this clone with a count of one. The chain carries TRBV11-2 and TRBJ1-5; TRBD1 agrees at 9 bases. CDR1 SGHAT and CDR2 FQNNGV come from the germline V gene. The trim removed 1 base at V and 6 bases at J, leaving 4 bases unmatched. This CDR3 region has 15 residues. CDR3 nucleotide sequence: TGTGCCAGCAGCTTAGGCGGGGGACAGGGTCAGCCCCAGCATTTT. This codes for CASSLGGGQGQPQHF.

The chain recombines TRBV2 with TRBJ2-5; TRBD1 matches at 9 bases. The CDR3 contains 17 residues. Per germline, CDR1 SNHLY and CDR2 FYNNEI. Unmatched junction bases numbered 9, after V lost 0 bases and J lost 4 bases. CDR3 sequence reads: CASSEAMDRGFRETQYF. For the CDR3, the DNA is TGTGCCAGCAGTGAAGCCATGGACAGGGGATTTAGAGAGACCCAGTACTTC.

J is TRBJ2-5 and V is TRBV6-5; 10 bases line up with TRBD2. Germline-derived CDR1 and CDR2 are MNHEY and SVGAGI. The CDR3 length is 16 residues. Unmatched junction bases numbered 5, after V lost 0 bases and J lost 4 bases. The CDR3 spells CASSYSLAGVGETQYF. The CDR3 nucleotides are TGTGCCAGCAGTTACTCCCTAGCGGGAGTTGGAGAGACCCAGTACTTC.

V gene TRBV11-2 combines with J gene TRBJ1-2; maybe TRBD1 (5 bases). This CDR3 contains 15 residues. With 4 bases removed from V and 0 bases from J, the gap between germline ends came to 12 bases. Germline V gene lookup returns CDR1 SGHAT and CDR2 FQNNGV. The CDR3 here is CASSSGLPANYGYTF. For the CDR3, the DNA is TGTGCCAGCAGCTCGGGACTCCCAGCTAACTATGGCTACACCTTC.